These 10 T cell receptor beta chains were all obtained from the same sample, sequenced in a study of sequential checkpoint blockade in melanoma. The repertoire was sequenced with immunoSEQ multiplex PCR; TCRdb's copy has only in-frame clones and lacks some. The sample has approximately 14,000 clones, about 73% seen once. Treatment here: randomized to nivolumab then ipilimumab (arm A) or the reverse (arm B). Material: CD8+ T cells sorted from blood (inferred from file names), obtained from a patient given nivolumab and ipilimumab in sequence. The receptors were gathered from a human donor with melanoma.

The V gene is TRBV27, the J gene TRBJ1-3; 7 bases align to TRBD1. V lost 5 bases and J lost 2; bases outside the gene matches: 6. Germline V CDR1 and CDR2: MNHEY, SMNVEV (reference sequence). This CDR3 is 15 amino acids long. This CDR3 is CASSRTGVPGNTIYF. The CDR3 coding sequence is TGTGCCAGCAGTCGTACAGGGGTGCCTGGAAACACCATATATTTT.

This CDR3 reads CASSQDLWGRGHTGELFF. The CDR3 nucleotides read TGCGCCAGCAGCCAAGATCTGTGGGGCAGGGGGCATACCGGGGAGCTGTTTTTT. The V gene is TRBV4-3, the J gene TRBJ2-2; TRBD1 agrees at 8 bases. The V segment lost 0 bases and the J segment 5 bases; nucleotides outside the gene matches: 11. The CDR3 is 18 residues long. CDR1 is LGHNA, CDR2 YSLEER, per germline.

Remarks on this clone: The sample contains more than one DNA sequence encoding this CDR3. The chain has TRBV19 and TRBJ1-1; no clear D. CDR1 and CDR2 from the germline V gene are LNHDA and SQIVND (reference sequence). V was pared by 3 bases and J by 1 base, with 6 bases between. This CDR3 contains 13 residues. The CDR3 spells CASSISENTEAFF. CDR3 in DNA: TGTGCCAGTAGTATCTCAGAGAACACTGAAGCTTTCTTT.

The chain links TRBV30 to TRBJ2-7; tentatively, D is TRBD1 (5 bases). V was trimmed by 3 bases and J by 3 bases, leaving 12 bases between them. Germline lookup yields CDR1 GTSNPN and CDR2 SVGIG (reference sequence). This CDR3 has 13 residues. CDR3 bases: TGTGCCTGGAGGCAGGGCAATTACTACGAGCAGTACTTC. Translation: CAWRQGNYYEQYF. Full variable domain (outside the CDR3, taken from reference TRBV30 and TRBJ2-7): SQTIHQWPATLVQPVGSPLSLECTVEGTSNPNLYWYRQAAGRGLQLLFYSVGIGQISSEVPQNLSASRPQDRQFILSSKKLLLSDSGFYLCAWRQGNYYEQYFGPGTRLTVT.

This clone was found once. V and J are TRBV4-1 and TRBJ2-3, with a possible D match to TRBD2 (6 bases). V dropped 0 bases and J dropped 2 bases, with 12 bases sitting between them. Germline assignment: CDR1 MGHRA and CDR2 YSYEKL. The CDR3 runs 16 residues. The CDR3 DNA is TGCGCCAGCAGCCAAGAACGGGAGAGACTCACAGATACGCAGTATTTT. Amino acid sequence: CASSQERERLTDTQYF.

The CDR3 DNA reads as TGTGCCAGCACCCTATACAGGGGCAACACCGGGGAGCTGTTTTTT. Protein sequence: CASTLYRGNTGELFF. The chain uses TRBV7-9 and TRBJ2-2, with 7 bases lining up with TRBD1. The CDR3 covers 15 residues. With 7 bases clipped from V and 2 bases from J, the junction kept 7 bases outside the gene matches. Germline V gene data show CDR1 as SEHNR and CDR2 as FQNEAQ (reference sequence).

The V gene is TRBV5-1, the J gene TRBJ1-4; D remains unclear. Between the trimmed V and J ends, which lost 0 bases and 0 bases, there was a span of 12 bases. Germline values: CDR1 SGHRS, CDR2 YFSETQ. The CDR3 totals 17 residues. CDR3 bases: TGCGCCAGCAGCTTGGACCGCGGAGCTTCAACTAATGAAAAACTGTTTTTT. This translates into CASSLDRGASTNEKLFF.

This chain links TRBV18 with TRBJ1-1, with no clear D. Looked up from germline, CDR1 is KGHSH and CDR2 is LQKENI. The CDR3 runs 16 residues. V was cut by 4 bases and J by 0 bases, with 15 bases left in between. The chain's CDR3 is CASSRSSGFMNTEAFF. The CDR3, as DNA: TGTGCCAGCTCACGTTCTTCGGGATTCATGAACACTGAAGCTTTCTTT.

The chain joins TRBV5-6 to TRBJ2-2, with TRBD2 matching 13 bases. Trimming took 7 bases from V and 1 from J; bases not matched to a gene: 4. The CDR3 totals 16 residues. Germline assignment: CDR1 SGHDT and CDR2 YYEEEE. The CDR3 bases are TGTGCCAGCGGAAGGACTAGCGGGAGGAACACCGGGGAGCTGTTTTTT. Translation: CASGRTSGRNTGELFF.

This clone came up once. V gene TRBV5-5 combines with J gene TRBJ1-2; D not certain. Germline loops: CDR1 SGHKS, CDR2 YYEKEE (reference sequence). The CDR3 runs to 13 residues. V dropped 4 bases and J dropped 2 bases, with 9 bases sitting between them. This CDR3 is CASSPDMNYGYTF. The CDR3 nucleotides read TGTGCCAGCAGCCCTGACATGAACTATGGCTACACCTTC.